The 25 T cell receptor gamma chains listed next were all sequenced from one sample in a study of Vδ1+ human thymocytes. Whole-study findings and limits: Thymic TRG and TRD repertoires appeared highly polyclonal.

These receptors' antigens are unknown. RNA was extracted from the cells and then reverse transcribed. Pooled V-gene forward primers with one constant-region reverse primer generated the CDR3 amplicons by multiplex PCR. TCRdb reanalysed the multiplex PCR reads with CATT. The sample yields 25,000 to 35,000 gamma-chain clones, roughly 20% seen once. Sequencing was done on a sample of Vdelta1+ gamma-delta thymocytes from the thymus. Specified subset: FACS-sorted CD3+ TCRalphabeta- TCRVdelta1+ TCRVdelta2- thymocytes. These receptors originate from a boy under two years old who had congenital heart surgery.

Notes on this clone: This CDR3 is also generated by other DNA sequences in the sample. The V call is TRGV2, the J call TRGJ1 or TRGJ2. V lost 1 base, J lost 0 bases, and 6 bases stayed unmatched. The CDR3 is 15 residues long. CDR1 and CDR2 from the germline V gene are EGSNGY and YDSYNSKV. CDR3 nucleotide sequence: TGTGCCACCTGGGACGGTCCTCTGAATTATTATAAGAAACTCTTT. It translates to CATWDGPLNYYKKLF.

As to this clone: Other nucleotide sequences in the sample specify the same CDR3. V and J are TRGV9 and TRGJ1 or TRGJ2. CDR3 length equals 14 residues. V was pared by 3 bases and J by 2 bases, with 7 bases of the junction left unmatched. The germline V gene encodes CDR1 GITISATS and CDR2 ISYDGTV (reference sequence). The CDR3 DNA reads TGTGCCTTGTGGGAGCCCAGCTATTATTATAAGAAACTCTTT. This translates into CALWEPSYYYKKLF.

The table lists this clone with a few counts. The sample carries other DNA sequences with the same CDR3. V gene TRGV4 combines with J gene TRGJ1 or TRGJ2. The CDR3 length is 12 residues. After removal of 0 bases from V and 9 bases from J, the junction contained 5 bases not matched to a gene. The germline CDR1 and CDR2 sequences are EGSTGY and YDSYTSSV. The CDR3 DNA reads as TGTGCCACCTGGGATGGGCCGCGTAAGAAACTCTTT. Its protein is CATWDGPRKKLF.

This clone was counted only a few times. The rearrangement links TRGV9 to TRGJ1 or TRGJ2. V gave up 4 bases and J gave up 12 bases; unmatched junction bases: 9. The CDR3 totals 11 residues. CDR1 is GITISATS and CDR2 is ISYDGTV in the germline V gene (reference sequence). This chain's CDR3 is CALWDKGRKLF. DNA for the CDR3: TGTGCCTTGTGGGATAAGGGTAGGAAACTCTTT.

This clone was detected only a few times. A much larger clonotype is one base distant, so this may be a read error. The chain employs TRGV8 and TRGJ1 or TRGJ2. Germline V gives CDR1 VENAVY, CDR2 YDSYNSRV. The CDR3 runs to 12 residues. This CDR3 reads CATWDNFYKKLF. In nucleotides, the CDR3 is TGTGCCACCTGGGACAATTTTTATAAGAAACTCTTT.

Of note for this clone: This sample also contains other DNA sequences that code for the same CDR3. The chain has TRGV9 and TRGJ1 or TRGJ2. The germline gives CDR1 GITISATS, CDR2 ISYDGTV (reference sequence). The CDR3 runs 10 residues. After removal of 2 bases from V and 10 bases from J, the junction contained 2 bases not matched to a gene. The CDR3 reads CALWEGKKLF. The CDR3 DNA sequence: TGTGCCTTGTGGGAGGGGAAGAAACTCTTT.

The genes are TRGV4 and TRGJ1 or TRGJ2. CDR3 length: 12 amino acids. Germline trimming cut 3 bases from V and 7 bases from J; bases unmatched to any gene: 6. The germline V gene has CDR1 EGSTGY and CDR2 YDSYTSSV. The DNA of the CDR3 is TGTGCCACCTGGGATCGTAAATATAAGAAACTCTTT. It encodes CATWDRKYKKLF.

This chain uses TRGV5 with TRGJ1 or TRGJ2. Trimming removed 3 bases from V and 6 bases from J; junction bases left unmatched: 5. The CDR3 is made up of 12 amino acids. CDR1 and CDR2 (germline): VINAFY, YDVSNSKD. In DNA form, the CDR3 reads TGTGCCACCTGGGACTGGGTTTATAAGAAACTCTTT. It specifies CATWDWVYKKLF.

This clone was counted a few times. V usage is TRGV9 and J usage is TRGJ1 or TRGJ2. The CDR3 totals 13 residues. V gave up 0 bases and J gave up 6 bases; unmatched junction bases: 5. CDR1 is GITISATS and CDR2 is ISYDGTV in the germline V gene (reference sequence). The CDR3 here is CALWEVYPYKKLF. The CDR3 bases are TGTGCCTTGTGGGAGGTGTATCCTTATAAGAAACTCTTT.

This clone was recorded a few times. The chain combines TRGV5 with TRGJ1 or TRGJ2. Germline CDR1 and CDR2: VINAFY and YDVSNSKD. V lost 4 bases and J lost 6; bases outside the gene matches: 6. This CDR3 has 12 amino acids. CDR3 nucleotide sequence: TGTGCCACCTGGGATATAATTTATAAGAAACTCTTT. Protein sequence: CATWDIIYKKLF.

This clone was counted a few times. The chain is built from TRGV8 and TRGJ1 or TRGJ2. CDR3 length: 11 amino acids. Trimming at V came to 2 bases and at J to 12 bases, leaving 7 bases not matched to a gene. Germline V lookup: CDR1 VENAVY, CDR2 YDSYNSRV. The CDR3 sequence: CATWDTSVKLF. The CDR3 DNA is TGTGCCACCTGGGATACCTCCGTGAAACTCTTT.

There are a few counts of this clone. Other DNA sequences in the same sample also yield this CDR3. V usage is TRGV4 and J usage is TRGJP2. The germline CDR1 and CDR2 sequences are EGSTGY and YDSYTSSV. V lost 4 bases, J lost 2 bases, and 4 bases stayed unmatched. The CDR3 contains 14 residues. CDR3 bases: TGTGCCACCTGGGAGGGAAGTAGTGATTGGATCAAGACGTTT. This sequence encodes CATWEGSSDWIKTF.

With regard to this clone: The sample contains more than one DNA sequence encoding this CDR3. This chain joins TRGV9 and TRGJ1 or TRGJ2. The trim removed 0 bases at V and 4 bases at J, leaving 6 bases unmatched. In germline, CDR1 is GITISATS, CDR2 ISYDGTV (reference sequence). This CDR3 spans 14 amino acids. This chain's CDR3 is CALWEVRSYYKKLF. The CDR3 region has the DNA TGTGCCTTGTGGGAGGTGCGGTCGTATTATAAGAAACTCTTT.

This sequence joins TRGV9 and TRGJ1 or TRGJ2. The CDR3 totals 15 residues. V shed 0 bases, J shed 0 bases, and the junction held 5 bases outside the gene matches. CDR1 GITISATS and CDR2 ISYDGTV come from the germline V gene (reference sequence). The CDR3 bases are TGTGCCTTGTGGGAGGTGCGTAGGAATTATTATAAGAAACTCTTT. It encodes CALWEVRRNYYKKLF.

About this clone itself: The sample carries other DNA sequences with the same CDR3. The V and J genes are TRGV9 and TRGJ1 or TRGJ2. J gave up 7 bases and V 5 bases, and 5 bases lay outside the gene matches. The CDR3 is 11 residues long. In germline, CDR1 is GITISATS, CDR2 ISYDGTV (reference sequence). CDR3 bases: TGTGCCTTGTGGGGGGGATATAAGAAACTCTTT. It is translated as CALWGGYKKLF.

This clone is classed as medium-sized. The chain couples TRGV9 to TRGJ1 or TRGJ2. J gave up 4 bases and V 2 bases, and 2 bases lay outside the gene matches. In germline, CDR1 is GITISATS, CDR2 ISYDGTV (reference sequence). The CDR3 contains 12 residues. The CDR3 protein is CALWEAYYKKLF. Written as DNA, the CDR3 is TGTGCCTTGTGGGAGGCGTATTATAAGAAACTCTTT.

In regard to this clone: Other DNA sequences of this sample code for an identical CDR3. The chain uses TRGV9 and TRGJ1 or TRGJ2. The CDR3 extends over 15 amino acids. Germline values: CDR1 GITISATS, CDR2 ISYDGTV (reference sequence). V shed 0 bases, J shed 0 bases, and the junction held 5 bases outside the gene matches. The CDR3 spells CALWEVLLNYYKKLF. CDR3 sequence (DNA): TGTGCCTTGTGGGAGGTGCTCTTGAATTATTATAAGAAACTCTTT.

This clone has only a few counts. Other DNA sequences of this sample code for an identical CDR3. The chain recombines TRGV4 with TRGJ1 or TRGJ2. Germline CDR1 reads EGSTGY; CDR2 reads YDSYTSSV. J lost 1 base, V lost 2 bases, and 5 bases had no gene match. This CDR3 spans 14 amino acids. The chain's CDR3 is CATWDALNYYKKLF. The CDR3 DNA sequence: TGTGCCACCTGGGATGCCCTTAATTATTATAAGAAACTCTTT.

The chain links TRGV4 to TRGJ1 or TRGJ2. This CDR3 spans 14 amino acids. Germline V gene data show CDR1 as EGSTGY and CDR2 as YDSYTSSV. V trimming: 6 bases; J trimming: 3 bases; junction bases outside the gene matches: 11. The CDR3 DNA reads as TGTGCCACCTGGACTATCCTGGGTTATTATAAGAAACTCTTT. Its translation: CATWTILGYYKKLF.

The chain carries TRGV3 and TRGJ1 or TRGJ2. The CDR3 extends over 18 amino acids. V trimming: 0 bases; J trimming: 9 bases; junction bases outside the gene matches: 23. Germline lookup yields CDR1 VTNTFY and CDR2 YDVSTARD (reference sequence). The CDR3 DNA sequence: TGTGCCACCTGGGACAGGCGAGGCCCTACCTTCAAACGCCTTAAGAAACTCTTT. It encodes CATWDRRGPTFKRLKKLF.

The chain recombines TRGV9 with TRGJP1. V was pared by 0 bases and J by 2 bases, with 3 bases of the junction left unmatched. The CDR3 consists of 15 residues. The germline CDR1 and CDR2 sequences are GITISATS and ISYDGTV (reference sequence). The CDR3, as DNA: TGTGCCTTGTGGGAGGTGGCGACCACTGGTTGGTTCAAGATATTT. Its protein is CALWEVATTGWFKIF.

The genes are TRGV3 and TRGJ1 or TRGJ2. This CDR3 is 17 amino acids long. The germline gives CDR1 VTNTFY, CDR2 YDVSTARD (reference sequence). J lost 10 bases, V lost 0 bases, and 21 bases had no gene match. CDR3 protein: CATWDRPHRFGHGKKLF. The CDR3, as DNA: TGTGCCACCTGGGACAGGCCCCACAGATTTGGGCATGGGAAGAAACTCTTT.

In this sample, this clone turned up a few times. Other DNA sequences in this specimen translate into the identical CDR3. The chain employs TRGV4 and TRGJ1 or TRGJ2. CDR3 length: 13 residues. The germline gives CDR1 EGSTGY, CDR2 YDSYTSSV. V lost 2 bases to trimming and J lost 3 bases; unmatched junction nucleotides: 4. CDR3 loop: CATWDALYYKKLF. Written as DNA, the CDR3 is TGTGCCACCTGGGATGCCCTTTATTATAAGAAACTCTTT.

As for this clone: Other nucleotide sequences from this sample produce the same CDR3. J is TRGJP2 and V is TRGV9. Germline V gene lookup returns CDR1 GITISATS and CDR2 ISYDGTV (reference sequence). V lost 3 bases and J lost 6; bases outside the gene matches: 7. The length of the CDR3 is 14 residues. Here the CDR3 reads CALWEPRGDWIKTF. The CDR3 DNA is TGTGCCTTGTGGGAGCCCCGTGGTGATTGGATCAAGACGTTT.

Points on this clone: This sample also contains other DNA sequences that code for the same CDR3. The rearrangement uses TRGV5 and TRGJ1 or TRGJ2. CDR1 is VINAFY and CDR2 is YDVSNSKD in the germline V gene. This CDR3 region has 11 residues. After removal of 2 bases from V and 7 bases from J, the junction contained 2 bases not matched to a gene. The CDR3 nucleotides read TGTGCCACCTGGGACACGTATAAGAAACTCTTT. This encodes CATWDTYKKLF.